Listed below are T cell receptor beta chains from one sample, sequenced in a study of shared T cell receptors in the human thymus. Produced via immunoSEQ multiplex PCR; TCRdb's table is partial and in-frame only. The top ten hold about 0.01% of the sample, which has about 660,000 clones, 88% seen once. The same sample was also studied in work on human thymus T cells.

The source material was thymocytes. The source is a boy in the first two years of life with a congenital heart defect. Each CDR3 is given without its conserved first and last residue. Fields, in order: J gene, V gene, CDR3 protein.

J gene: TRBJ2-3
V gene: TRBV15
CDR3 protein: ATSRAPRPNPTDTQY

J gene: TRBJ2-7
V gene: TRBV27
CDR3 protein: ASSTHRQKRYEQY

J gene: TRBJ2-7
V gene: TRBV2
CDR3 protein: ASSDSTGGTIYYEQY

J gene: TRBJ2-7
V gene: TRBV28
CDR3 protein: ASSLRSGSGYEQY

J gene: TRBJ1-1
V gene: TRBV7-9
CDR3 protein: ASSGYRVAEAF

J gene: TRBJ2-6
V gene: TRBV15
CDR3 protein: ATSRDQGDGPNVLT

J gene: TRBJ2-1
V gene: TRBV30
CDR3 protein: AWSAGGGNEQF

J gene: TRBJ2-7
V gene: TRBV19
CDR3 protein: ASSTQGRYEQY

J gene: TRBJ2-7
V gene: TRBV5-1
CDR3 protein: ASSFEQSGRGSYEQY

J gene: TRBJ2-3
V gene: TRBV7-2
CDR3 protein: ASQPSGRARSDTQY

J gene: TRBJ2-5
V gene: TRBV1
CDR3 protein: TSRRVAKGSKEETQY

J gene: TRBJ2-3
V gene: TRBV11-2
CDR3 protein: ASSLEVELDTQY

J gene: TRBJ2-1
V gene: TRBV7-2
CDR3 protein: ASSLDPSGRAAYNEQF

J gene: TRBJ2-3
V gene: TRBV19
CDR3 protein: ASSIGLPGTDTQY

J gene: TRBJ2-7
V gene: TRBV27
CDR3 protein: ASSLTSGRASREQY

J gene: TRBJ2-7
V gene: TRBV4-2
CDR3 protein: ASSQEDSHPYYEQY

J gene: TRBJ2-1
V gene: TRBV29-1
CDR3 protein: SVLKLAAKYNEQF

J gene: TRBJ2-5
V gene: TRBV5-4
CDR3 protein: ASSRHRRESGETQY

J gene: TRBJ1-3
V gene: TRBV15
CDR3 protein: ATSDRGGNTIY

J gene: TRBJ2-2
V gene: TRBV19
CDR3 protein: ASTEGQGARRTGELF

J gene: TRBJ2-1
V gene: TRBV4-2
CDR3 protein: ASTEDRGSNEQF

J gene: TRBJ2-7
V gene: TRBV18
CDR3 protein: ASSLDCHPYEQY

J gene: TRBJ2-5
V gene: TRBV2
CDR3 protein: ASSLGGAGETQY

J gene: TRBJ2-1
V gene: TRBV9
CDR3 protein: ASSGTSGHNEQF